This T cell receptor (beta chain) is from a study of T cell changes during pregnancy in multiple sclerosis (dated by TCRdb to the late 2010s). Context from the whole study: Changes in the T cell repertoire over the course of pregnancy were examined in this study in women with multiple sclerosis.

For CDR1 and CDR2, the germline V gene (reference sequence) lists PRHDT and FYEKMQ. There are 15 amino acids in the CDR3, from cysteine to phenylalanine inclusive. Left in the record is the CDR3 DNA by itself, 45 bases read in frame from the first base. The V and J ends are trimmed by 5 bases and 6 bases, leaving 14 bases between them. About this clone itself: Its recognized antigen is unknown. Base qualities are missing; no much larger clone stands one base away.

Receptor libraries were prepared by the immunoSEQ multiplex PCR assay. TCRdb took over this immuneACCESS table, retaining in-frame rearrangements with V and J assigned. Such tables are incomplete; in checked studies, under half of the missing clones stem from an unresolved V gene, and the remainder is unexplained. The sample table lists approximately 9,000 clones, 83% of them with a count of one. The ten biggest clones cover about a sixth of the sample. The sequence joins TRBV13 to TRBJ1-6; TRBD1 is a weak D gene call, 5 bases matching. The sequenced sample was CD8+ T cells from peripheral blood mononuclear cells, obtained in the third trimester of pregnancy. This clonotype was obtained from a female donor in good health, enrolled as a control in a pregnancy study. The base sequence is TGTGCCAGCAGCCCAGGAGGGGTGGGTAATTCACCCCTCCACTTT. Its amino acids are CASSPGGVGNSPLHF.